A selection of T cell receptor beta chains follows, all from one sample in a study of vaccination and CD4 T cells after COVID-19. One entry per CDR3 protein results from TCRdb running MiXCR on the PCR reads. The table shows about 25,000 distinct CDR3 sequences, with roughly 70% occurring only once. The antigens of these receptors remain unknown. Sequencing used CD4+ T cells from blood, cultured in vitro, obtained after SARS-CoV-2 vaccination. Every receptor here comes from a human donor who received a COVID-19 vaccine. The CDR3 runs from the conserved cysteine through the conserved F or W. Fields, in order: CDR3 DNA, CDR3 protein, D gene, CDR3 length, V gene, J gene, clone size. D genes are given only for firm matches. Expanded clones are given a class, and other clones once, few, many or no size at all.

CDR3 DNA: TGTGCCAGCAGTTTCAGCACAGATACGCAGTATTTT
CDR3 protein: CASSFSTDTQYF
D gene: .
CDR3 length: 12
V gene: TRBV12-3/TRBV12-4
J gene: TRBJ2-3
clone size: few

CDR3 DNA: TGTGCCAAGACAGGGGGACCCGAGGCGTATAATTCACCCCTCCACTTT
CDR3 protein: CAKTGGPEAYNSPLHF
D gene: TRBD1
CDR3 length: 16
V gene: TRBV24-1
J gene: TRBJ1-6
clone size: once

CDR3 DNA: TGTGCCAGTAGTATTTTTGGGGGGGAGTTGGATGGCTACACCTTC
CDR3 protein: CASSIFGGELDGYTF
D gene: .
CDR3 length: 15
V gene: TRBV19
J gene: TRBJ1-2
clone size: few

CDR3 DNA: TGTGCCAGTAGCTACGGACAGATGAACACTGAAGCTTTCTTT
CDR3 protein: CASSYGQMNTEAFF
D gene: .
CDR3 length: 14
V gene: TRBV19
J gene: TRBJ1-1
clone size: .

CDR3 DNA: TGTGCCAGCCAGGGACAGTGGACCCAAGAGACCCAGTACTTC
CDR3 protein: CASQGQWTQETQYF
D gene: TRBD1
CDR3 length: 14
V gene: TRBV6-1
J gene: TRBJ2-5
clone size: .

CDR3 DNA: TGCGCCAGCAAGCTGACGATGACAGATACGCAGTATTTT
CDR3 protein: CASKLTMTDTQYF
D gene: .
CDR3 length: 13
V gene: TRBV5-1
J gene: TRBJ2-3
clone size: .

CDR3 DNA: TGTGCCAGCACTACAGGGGGAGTGAACACTGAAGCTTTCTTT
CDR3 protein: CASTTGGVNTEAFF
D gene: TRBD1
CDR3 length: 14
V gene: TRBV7-9
J gene: TRBJ1-1
clone size: .

CDR3 DNA: TGCGCCAGCTCCACAAGGAGACAGGTCAACTATGGCTACACCTTC
CDR3 protein: CASSTRRQVNYGYTF
D gene: .
CDR3 length: 15
V gene: TRBV10-2
J gene: TRBJ1-2
clone size: .

CDR3 DNA: TGTGCCAGCAGCTCGACACAGGGGGCGAGAAACACTGAAGCTTTCTTT
CDR3 protein: CASSSTQGARNTEAFF
D gene: TRBD1
CDR3 length: 16
V gene: TRBV7-9
J gene: TRBJ1-1
clone size: .

CDR3 DNA: TGTGCCAGCAGTTACTCGAGGGGGGATACGCAGTATTTT
CDR3 protein: CASSYSRGDTQYF
D gene: .
CDR3 length: 13
V gene: TRBV6-5
J gene: TRBJ2-3
clone size: .

CDR3 DNA: TGCAGTGCTAGAGAGGACAGGCTGAACACTGAAGCTTTCTTT
CDR3 protein: CSAREDRLNTEAFF
D gene: TRBD1
CDR3 length: 14
V gene: TRBV20-1
J gene: TRBJ1-1
clone size: .

CDR3 DNA: TGTGCCACCAGTGATTTTTACCCCTCGGCAGGGGGCCATCAGCCCCAGCATTTT
CDR3 protein: CATSDFYPSAGGHQPQHF
D gene: TRBD1
CDR3 length: 18
V gene: TRBV24-1
J gene: TRBJ1-5
clone size: .

CDR3 DNA: TGCAGTGCTAGCGAGAGGCAGATAAATCAGCCCCAGCATTTT
CDR3 protein: CSASERQINQPQHF
D gene: .
CDR3 length: 14
V gene: TRBV20-1
J gene: TRBJ1-5
clone size: .

CDR3 DNA: TGTGCCAGCGATCCGGACCCGGATCGTCAGACCCAGTACTTC
CDR3 protein: CASDPDPDRQTQYF
D gene: .
CDR3 length: 14
V gene: TRBV11-2
J gene: TRBJ2-5
clone size: few

CDR3 DNA: TGTGCCAGTGTCTCCAGAGACAGGGCTGGAAACACCATATATTTT
CDR3 protein: CASVSRDRAGNTIYF
D gene: TRBD1
CDR3 length: 15
V gene: TRBV19
J gene: TRBJ1-3
clone size: .

CDR3 DNA: TGTGCCAGCAGTTACTCGGCCGAGAGCGGAAACACCATATATTTT
CDR3 protein: CASSYSAESGNTIYF
D gene: .
CDR3 length: 15
V gene: TRBV6-5
J gene: TRBJ1-3
clone size: .

CDR3 DNA: TGTGCCAGCAGCCCAAGGGGGGTCATGGACACCGGGGAGCTGTTTTTT
CDR3 protein: CASSPRGVMDTGELFF
D gene: .
CDR3 length: 16
V gene: TRBV7-9
J gene: TRBJ2-2
clone size: .

CDR3 DNA: TGTGCCAGCAGCTGGACAGGGGGCACTGAAGCTTTCTTT
CDR3 protein: CASSWTGGTEAFF
D gene: TRBD1
CDR3 length: 13
V gene: TRBV7-9
J gene: TRBJ1-1
clone size: .

CDR3 DNA: TGTGCCAGCAGTTCAATTGGAGTGGGGGCTAGATATGGCTACACCTTC
CDR3 protein: CASSSIGVGARYGYTF
D gene: .
CDR3 length: 16
V gene: TRBV2
J gene: TRBJ1-2
clone size: .

CDR3 DNA: TGCAGTGCTAGATCCGCAGACCGACTAGAAGCTTTCTTT
CDR3 protein: CSARSADRLEAFF
D gene: .
CDR3 length: 13
V gene: TRBV20-1
J gene: TRBJ1-1
clone size: few

CDR3 DNA: TGTGCCTGGAGTGGGGGAGAGAACTATGGCTACACCTTC
CDR3 protein: CAWSGGENYGYTF
D gene: .
CDR3 length: 13
V gene: TRBV30
J gene: TRBJ1-2
clone size: few

CDR3 DNA: TGCGCCAGCAGCCAAGGAACAGGGACCTCCGGGGCCAACGTCCTGACTTTC
CDR3 protein: CASSQGTGTSGANVLTF
D gene: .
CDR3 length: 17
V gene: TRBV4-1
J gene: TRBJ2-6
clone size: .

CDR3 DNA: TGTGCCAGCAGCTTAGGGGGTCCCAACAGGATTTCCTATAATTCACCCCTCCACTTT
CDR3 protein: CASSLGGPNRISYNSPLHF
D gene: .
CDR3 length: 19
V gene: TRBV7-8
J gene: TRBJ1-6
clone size: .

CDR3 DNA: TGCGCCAGCAGCTTCAGGGGAGTGAACACTGAAGCTTTCTTT
CDR3 protein: CASSFRGVNTEAFF
D gene: .
CDR3 length: 14
V gene: TRBV5-1
J gene: TRBJ1-1
clone size: .

CDR3 DNA: TGCAGTGCTAGAGACAGGGGACAGGGGATAGAGGCTAACTATGGCTACACCTTC
CDR3 protein: CSARDRGQGIEANYGYTF
D gene: TRBD1
CDR3 length: 18
V gene: TRBV20-1
J gene: TRBJ1-2
clone size: .

CDR3 DNA: TGTGCCTGGAGTGTCAGGTACACCGGGGAGCTGTTTTTT
CDR3 protein: CAWSVRYTGELFF
D gene: .
CDR3 length: 13
V gene: TRBV30
J gene: TRBJ2-2
clone size: .

CDR3 DNA: TGTGCCAGTAGTCAACAGACCAATCAGCCCCAGCATTTT
CDR3 protein: CASSQQTNQPQHF
D gene: .
CDR3 length: 13
V gene: TRBV19
J gene: TRBJ1-5
clone size: .

CDR3 DNA: TGTGCCAGCAGTAATTTCGGGGAAGACACTGAAGCTTTCTTT
CDR3 protein: CASSNFGEDTEAFF
D gene: .
CDR3 length: 14
V gene: TRBV12-3/TRBV12-4
J gene: TRBJ1-1
clone size: .

CDR3 DNA: TGTGCCAGCTATACAGGAACCTATGGCTACACCTTC
CDR3 protein: CASYTGTYGYTF
D gene: .
CDR3 length: 12
V gene: TRBV19
J gene: TRBJ1-2
clone size: .

CDR3 DNA: TGTGCCAGCAGTGTGAGGACAGGAGAGACCCAGTACTTC
CDR3 protein: CASSVRTGETQYF
D gene: TRBD1
CDR3 length: 13
V gene: TRBV7-9
J gene: TRBJ2-5
clone size: few

CDR3 DNA: TGTGCCAGCAGCTCCGGACTAGCGGGGCAAGAGACCCAGTACTTC
CDR3 protein: CASSSGLAGQETQYF
D gene: TRBD2
CDR3 length: 15
V gene: TRBV11-2
J gene: TRBJ2-5
clone size: .

CDR3 DNA: TGTGCCAGCAGCTTAGATTATGCTAGCGGGGTGGAGACCCAGTACTTC
CDR3 protein: CASSLDYASGVETQYF
D gene: TRBD2
CDR3 length: 16
V gene: TRBV7-6
J gene: TRBJ2-5
clone size: .

CDR3 DNA: TGTGCCAGCAGTTTTTCAGGGGTGCCCCTGAACACTGAAGCTTTCTTT
CDR3 protein: CASSFSGVPLNTEAFF
D gene: .
CDR3 length: 16
V gene: TRBV27
J gene: TRBJ1-1
clone size: .

CDR3 DNA: TGTGCCAGTAGCCCGGACAGGGGGCGCGGAAACACCATATATTTT
CDR3 protein: CASSPDRGRGNTIYF
D gene: TRBD1
CDR3 length: 15
V gene: TRBV19
J gene: TRBJ1-3
clone size: .

CDR3 DNA: TGCAGTGCTATTAGCGGGAGCTACAATGAGCAGTTCTTC
CDR3 protein: CSAISGSYNEQFF
D gene: TRBD2
CDR3 length: 13
V gene: TRBV20-1
J gene: TRBJ2-1
clone size: .

CDR3 DNA: TGTGCCAGCAGCCGGGACAGGGGGCGCTCCTACGAGCAGTACTTC
CDR3 protein: CASSRDRGRSYEQYF
D gene: TRBD1
CDR3 length: 15
V gene: TRBV27
J gene: TRBJ2-7
clone size: .

CDR3 DNA: TGTGCCAGCAGCCCCCGGGACAGGGATCAAGAGACCCAGTACTTC
CDR3 protein: CASSPRDRDQETQYF
D gene: TRBD1
CDR3 length: 15
V gene: TRBV6-1
J gene: TRBJ2-5
clone size: .

CDR3 DNA: TGTGCCAGCAGCTTAACGGCAAACGCGGGGGAGACCCAGTACTTC
CDR3 protein: CASSLTANAGETQYF
D gene: .
CDR3 length: 15
V gene: TRBV7-3
J gene: TRBJ2-5
clone size: few

CDR3 DNA: TGTGCCAGCAGTTTTAAGAGGATCTCTGGAAACACCATATATTTT
CDR3 protein: CASSFKRISGNTIYF
D gene: .
CDR3 length: 15
V gene: TRBV6-5
J gene: TRBJ1-3
clone size: few

CDR3 DNA: TGTGCCAGCAGCCAAAGGGCTAGCGGGGGGGGGTACGAGCAGTACTTC
CDR3 protein: CASSQRASGGGYEQYF
D gene: TRBD2
CDR3 length: 16
V gene: TRBV7-2
J gene: TRBJ2-7
clone size: .

CDR3 DNA: TGTGCCTGCCATAAAGGCGGCCTGGGCTATGGCTACACCTTC
CDR3 protein: CACHKGGLGYGYTF
D gene: .
CDR3 length: 14
V gene: TRBV30
J gene: TRBJ1-2
clone size: few

CDR3 DNA: TGTGCCAGCAGCCCGAGGGCGGGGGGTCCCCGGGGAGATACGCAGTATTTT
CDR3 protein: CASSPRAGGPRGDTQYF
D gene: TRBD2
CDR3 length: 17
V gene: TRBV4-2
J gene: TRBJ2-3
clone size: .